The T cell receptor (beta chain) described here comes from a study of cytomegalovirus exposure and HLA in healthy donors. Study-wide points: In vitro work confirmed that a few CMV-associated chains recognize CMV antigens. As was reported, the classifier diagnosed cytomegalovirus status with high specificity and sensitivity. Whilst most TCR sequences proved rare, a subset of public TCRs occurred across many donors. First-cohort TCR clusters were later found to tend to co-occur in the 120 or so validation repertoires.

The V end was cut by 0 bases, the J end by 4 bases, with 16 bases between. This CDR3 spans 16 amino acids. Germline CDR1 and CDR2: SGHRS and YFSETQ. Details on this clone: What it recognizes is unknown.

Produced via immunoSEQ multiplex PCR; TCRdb's table is partial and in-frame only. Counted here are about 280,000 clones, over 75% occurring once; the ten biggest clones make up approximately 0.94%. Specimen: PBMCs. J is TRBJ1-1 and V is TRBV5-1; TRBD1 might be the D (5 bases). This sequence was found in a woman between 18 and 29 years old in good health and CMV-seronegative. CDR3 in amino acids: CASSLEVGIGVTEAFF. The CDR3 DNA reads as TGCGCCAGCAGCTTGGAGGTGGGGATAGGGGTCACTGAAGCTTTCTTT.